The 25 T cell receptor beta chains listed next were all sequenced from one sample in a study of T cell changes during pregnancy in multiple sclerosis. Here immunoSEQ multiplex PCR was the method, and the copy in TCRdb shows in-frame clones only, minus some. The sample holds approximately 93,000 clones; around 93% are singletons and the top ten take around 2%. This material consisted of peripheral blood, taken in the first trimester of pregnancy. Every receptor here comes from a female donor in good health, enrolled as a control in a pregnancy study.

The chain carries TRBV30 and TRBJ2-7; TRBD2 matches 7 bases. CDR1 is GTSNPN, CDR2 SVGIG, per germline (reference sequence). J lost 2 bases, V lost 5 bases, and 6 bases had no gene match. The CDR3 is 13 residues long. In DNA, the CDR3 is TGTGCCTGGTCCCCGGCGGGGGCCTACGAGCAGTACTTC. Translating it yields CAWSPAGAYEQYF.

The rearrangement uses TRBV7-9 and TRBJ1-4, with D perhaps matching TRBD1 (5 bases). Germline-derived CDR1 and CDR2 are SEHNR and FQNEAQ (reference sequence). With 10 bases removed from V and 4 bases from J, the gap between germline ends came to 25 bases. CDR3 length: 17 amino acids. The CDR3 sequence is CATNPNPGGTVNEKLFF. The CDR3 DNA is TGTGCCACCAATCCCAATCCCGGGGGAACCGTTAATGAAAAACTGTTTTTT.

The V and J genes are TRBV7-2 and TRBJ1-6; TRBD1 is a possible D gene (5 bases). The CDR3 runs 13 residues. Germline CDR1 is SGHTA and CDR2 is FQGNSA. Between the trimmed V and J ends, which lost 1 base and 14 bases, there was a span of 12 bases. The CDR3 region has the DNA TGTGCCAGCAGCTTAGGCACAGGTCTGACCCTCCACTTT. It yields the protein CASSLGTGLTLHF.

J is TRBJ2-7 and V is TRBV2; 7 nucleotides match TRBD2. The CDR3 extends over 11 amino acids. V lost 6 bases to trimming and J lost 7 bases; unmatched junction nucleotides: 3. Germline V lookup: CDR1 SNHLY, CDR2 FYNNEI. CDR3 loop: CASRVRGEQYF. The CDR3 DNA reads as TGTGCCAGCAGAGTGCGGGGGGAGCAGTACTTC.

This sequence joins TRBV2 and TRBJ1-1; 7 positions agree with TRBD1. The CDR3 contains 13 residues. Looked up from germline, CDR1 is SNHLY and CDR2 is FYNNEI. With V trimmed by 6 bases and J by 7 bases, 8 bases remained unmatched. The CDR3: CASRKGAGGEAFF. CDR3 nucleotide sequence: TGTGCCAGCAGGAAGGGGGCTGGGGGTGAAGCTTTCTTT.

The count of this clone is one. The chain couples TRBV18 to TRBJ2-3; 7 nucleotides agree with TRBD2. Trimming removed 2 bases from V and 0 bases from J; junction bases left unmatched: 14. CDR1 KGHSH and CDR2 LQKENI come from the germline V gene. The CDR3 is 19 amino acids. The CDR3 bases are TGTGCCAGCTCACCATCAACCGGGAGAGCGGGGTTCAGCACAGATACGCAGTATTTT. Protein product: CASSPSTGRAGFSTDTQYF.

This CDR3 is CASSFGGGDPLYEQYF. Written as DNA, the CDR3 is TGTGCCAGTAGCTTTGGGGGAGGGGACCCCCTCTACGAGCAGTACTTC. The chain recombines TRBV19 with TRBJ2-5; 7 positions agree with TRBD2. The J call is doubtful: the DNA matches TRBJ2-7 better. The CDR3 is 16 amino acids. Per the germline V gene, CDR1 is LNHDA and CDR2 is SQIVND (reference sequence).

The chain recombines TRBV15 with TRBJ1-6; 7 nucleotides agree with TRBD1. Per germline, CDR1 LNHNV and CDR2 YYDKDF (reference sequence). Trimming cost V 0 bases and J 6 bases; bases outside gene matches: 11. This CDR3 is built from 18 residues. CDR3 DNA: TGTGCCACCAGCAGAGAGGGGGCAGGGGGGTCGCGTAATTCACCCCTCCACTTT. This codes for CATSREGAGGSRNSPLHF.

The CDR3 is CASSQRQGAGEKLFF. CDR3 bases: TGCGCCAGCAGCCAAAGACAGGGGGCAGGGGAAAAACTGTTTTTT. The chain links TRBV4-1 to TRBJ1-4, with 10 bases that match TRBD1. With 2 bases clipped from V and 8 bases from J, the junction kept 5 bases outside the gene matches. Germline CDR1 is MGHRA and CDR2 is YSYEKL. CDR3 length: 15 residues.

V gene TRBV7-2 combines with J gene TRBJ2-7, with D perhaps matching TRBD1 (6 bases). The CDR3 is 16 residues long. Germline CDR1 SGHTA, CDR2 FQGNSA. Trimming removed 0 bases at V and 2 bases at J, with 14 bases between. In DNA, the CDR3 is TGTGCCAGCAGCTTAGCGGCGACAGGCGATACCTACGAGCAGTACTTC. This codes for CASSLAATGDTYEQYF.

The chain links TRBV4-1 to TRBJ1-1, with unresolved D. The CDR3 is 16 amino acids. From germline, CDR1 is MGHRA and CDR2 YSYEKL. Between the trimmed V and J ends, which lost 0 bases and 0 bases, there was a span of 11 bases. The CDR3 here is CASSQDVRLMNTEAFF. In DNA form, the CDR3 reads TGCGCCAGCAGCCAAGATGTTCGGTTAATGAACACTGAAGCTTTCTTT.

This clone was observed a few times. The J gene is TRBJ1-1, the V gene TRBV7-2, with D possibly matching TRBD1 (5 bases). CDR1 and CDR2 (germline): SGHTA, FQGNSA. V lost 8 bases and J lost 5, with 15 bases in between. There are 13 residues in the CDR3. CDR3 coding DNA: TGTGCCAGCTGTCAGGGAGGATGGACTGAAGCTTTCTTT. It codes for CASCQGGWTEAFF.

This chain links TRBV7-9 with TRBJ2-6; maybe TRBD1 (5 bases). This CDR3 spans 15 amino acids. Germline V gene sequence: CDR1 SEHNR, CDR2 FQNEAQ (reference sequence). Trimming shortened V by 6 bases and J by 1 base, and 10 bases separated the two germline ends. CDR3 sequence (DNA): TGTGCCAGCAGGTTTGGGGCATCTGGGGCCAACGTCCTGACTTTC. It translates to CASRFGASGANVLTF.

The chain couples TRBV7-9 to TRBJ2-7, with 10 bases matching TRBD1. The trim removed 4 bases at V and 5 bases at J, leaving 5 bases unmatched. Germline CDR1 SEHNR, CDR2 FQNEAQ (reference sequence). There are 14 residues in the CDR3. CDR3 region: CASSSRDRGHEQYF. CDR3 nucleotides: TGTGCCAGCAGCTCCCGGGACAGGGGCCACGAGCAGTACTTC.

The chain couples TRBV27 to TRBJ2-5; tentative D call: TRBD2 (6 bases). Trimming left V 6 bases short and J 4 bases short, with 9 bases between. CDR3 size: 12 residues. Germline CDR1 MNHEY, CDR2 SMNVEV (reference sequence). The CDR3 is CASRTRGETQYF. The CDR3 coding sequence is TGTGCCAGCAGGACTAGGGGAGAGACCCAGTACTTC.

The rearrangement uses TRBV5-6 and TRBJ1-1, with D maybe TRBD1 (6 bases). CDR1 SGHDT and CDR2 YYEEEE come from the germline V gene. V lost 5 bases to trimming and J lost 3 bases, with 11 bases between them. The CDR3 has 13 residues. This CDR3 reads CASRQGIDTEAFF. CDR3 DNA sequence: TGTGCCAGCAGACAGGGAATCGACACTGAAGCTTTCTTT.

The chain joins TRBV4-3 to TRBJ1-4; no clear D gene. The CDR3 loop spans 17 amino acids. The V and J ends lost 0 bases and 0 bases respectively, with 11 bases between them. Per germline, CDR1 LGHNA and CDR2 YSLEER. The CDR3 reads CASSQELAEATNEKLFF. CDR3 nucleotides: TGCGCCAGCAGCCAAGAACTGGCGGAGGCAACTAATGAAAAACTGTTTTTT.

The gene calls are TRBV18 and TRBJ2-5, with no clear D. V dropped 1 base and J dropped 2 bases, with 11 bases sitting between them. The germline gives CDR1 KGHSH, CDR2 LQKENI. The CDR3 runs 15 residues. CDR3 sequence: CASSPRSLPQETQYF. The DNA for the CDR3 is TGTGCCAGCTCACCACGGTCCCTACCACAAGAGACCCAGTACTTC.

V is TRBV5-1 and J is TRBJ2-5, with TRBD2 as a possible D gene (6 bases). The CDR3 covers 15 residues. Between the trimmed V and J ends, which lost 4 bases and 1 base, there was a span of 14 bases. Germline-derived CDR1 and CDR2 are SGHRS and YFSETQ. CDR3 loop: CASSRGNFTQETQYF. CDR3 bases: TGCGCCAGCAGCCGGGGGAACTTCACCCAAGAGACCCAGTACTTC.

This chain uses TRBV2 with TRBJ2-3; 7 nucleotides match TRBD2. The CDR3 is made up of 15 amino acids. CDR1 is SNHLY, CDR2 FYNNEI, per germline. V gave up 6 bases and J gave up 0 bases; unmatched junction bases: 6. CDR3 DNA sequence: TGTGCCAGCAGGCGAGCGGGGACTAGCACAGATACGCAGTATTTT. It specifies CASRRAGTSTDTQYF.

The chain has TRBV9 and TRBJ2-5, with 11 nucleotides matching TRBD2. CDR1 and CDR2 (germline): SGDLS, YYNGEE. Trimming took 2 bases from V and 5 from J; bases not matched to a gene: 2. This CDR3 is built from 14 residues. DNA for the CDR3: TGTGCCAGCAGCGTTAGCGGGGGGGCGGAGACCCAGTACTTC. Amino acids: CASSVSGGAETQYF.

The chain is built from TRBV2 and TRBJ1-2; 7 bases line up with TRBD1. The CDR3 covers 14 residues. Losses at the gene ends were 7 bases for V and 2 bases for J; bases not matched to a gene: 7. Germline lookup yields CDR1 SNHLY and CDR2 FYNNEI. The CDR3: CASNRDRWNYGYTF. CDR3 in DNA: TGTGCCAGCAACAGGGACAGATGGAACTATGGCTACACCTTC.

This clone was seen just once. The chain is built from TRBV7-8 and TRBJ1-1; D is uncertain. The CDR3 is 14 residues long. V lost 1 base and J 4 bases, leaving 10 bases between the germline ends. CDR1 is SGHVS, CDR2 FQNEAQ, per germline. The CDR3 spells CASSLVARGTEAFF. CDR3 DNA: TGTGCCAGCAGCTTAGTAGCCCGGGGCACTGAAGCTTTCTTT.

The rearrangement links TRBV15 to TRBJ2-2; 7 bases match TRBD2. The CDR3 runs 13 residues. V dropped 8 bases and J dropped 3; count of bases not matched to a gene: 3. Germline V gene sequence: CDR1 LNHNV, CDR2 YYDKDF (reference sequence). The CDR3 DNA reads TGTGCCACCGGGGGAGGGGACACCGGGGAGCTGTTTTTT. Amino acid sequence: CATGGGDTGELFF.

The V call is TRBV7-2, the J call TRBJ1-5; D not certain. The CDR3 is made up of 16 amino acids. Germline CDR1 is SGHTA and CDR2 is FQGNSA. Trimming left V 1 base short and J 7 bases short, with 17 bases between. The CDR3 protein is CASSLVGRNPPQPQHF. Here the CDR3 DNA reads TGTGCCAGCAGCTTAGTCGGCAGGAACCCTCCGCAGCCCCAGCATTTT.